The 25 T cell receptor beta chains below were found in one sample sequenced in a study of shared clonotypes between healthy human individuals. Measured with immunoSEQ multiplex PCR; TCRdb has only the in-frame clones, and not every one. Of a few hundred thousand clones listed, 77% are singletons. Source material: PBMCs. The source is a woman aged 40 to 55 in good health. Some clones in this sample may be carry-over from other donors' samples.

The chain combines TRBV25-1 with TRBJ2-4; TRBD2 matches at 9 bases. Germline lookup yields CDR1 MGHDK and CDR2 SYGVNS. V shed 2 bases, J shed 3 bases, and the junction held 5 bases outside the gene matches. The CDR3 has 16 residues. The CDR3 sequence is CASSEVNSGGKNIQYF. CDR3 DNA sequence: TGTGCCAGCAGTGAAGTTAATAGCGGGGGCAAAAACATTCAGTACTTC.

The chain carries TRBV7-2 and TRBJ2-2; 12 nucleotides align to TRBD2. V lost 7 bases, J lost 3 bases, and 3 bases stayed unmatched. Germline V gene sequence: CDR1 SGHTA, CDR2 FQGNSA. CDR3 length equals 15 residues. The CDR3 DNA follows: TGTGCCAGCATCGGGACTAGCGGGTACACCGGGGAGCTGTTTTTT. Translated, it gives CASIGTSGYTGELFF. Full variable domain (rest looked up from reference TRBV7-2 and TRBJ2-2): GAGVSQSPSNKVTEKGKDVELRCDPISGHTALYWYRQSLGQGLEFLIYFQGNSAPDKSGLPSDRFSAERTGGSVSTLTIQRTQQEDSAVYLCASIGTSGYTGELFFGEGSRLTVL.

The chain couples TRBV11-2 to TRBJ2-5; possibly TRBD1 for D (5 bases). Germline V lookup: CDR1 SGHAT, CDR2 FQNNGV. V lost 4 bases and J lost 7, with 16 bases in between. The CDR3 has 14 residues. CDR3: CASSSRLGPGTQYF. CDR3 nucleotide sequence: TGTGCCAGCAGCTCCCGCCTGGGGCCTGGGACCCAGTACTTC.

The V call is TRBV6-5, the J call TRBJ2-2; TRBD2 matches at 12 bases. The V gene's germline CDR1 is MNHEY and CDR2 SVGAGI. CDR3 length: 14 residues. Trimming cost V 6 bases and J 6 bases; bases outside gene matches: 2. The CDR3 sequence is CASRTSGSAGELFF. CDR3 bases: TGTGCCAGCAGGACTAGCGGGAGCGCCGGGGAGCTGTTTTTT.

The chain employs TRBV2 and TRBJ1-4; 7 positions match TRBD1. Germline V lookup: CDR1 SNHLY, CDR2 FYNNEI. This CDR3 is built from 15 residues. V lost 5 bases and J lost 2; bases outside the gene matches: 5. The CDR3 region has the DNA TGTGCCAGCAGTAAAACAGGGGTCACTAATGAAAAACTGTTTTTT. Translation: CASSKTGVTNEKLFF.

This clone was seen only a few times. The chain joins TRBV29-1 to TRBJ2-1; 12 positions match TRBD1. In germline, CDR1 is SQVTM, CDR2 ANQGSEA. V lost 7 bases and J lost 6; bases outside the gene matches: 4. The CDR3 consists of 13 residues. CDR3 sequence: CSGSGQGANEQFF. CDR3 in DNA: TGCAGCGGGTCGGGACAGGGGGCCAATGAGCAGTTCTTC.

The rearrangement links TRBV4-1 to TRBJ2-5; D is unresolved. Near its end, the DNA agrees better with TRBJ2-7, so the J call may be wrong. This CDR3 contains 14 residues. Germline assignment: CDR1 MGHRA and CDR2 YSYEKL. Written as DNA, the CDR3 is TGCGCCAGCAGCCAAATGCCGGCTGGCTACGAGCAGTACTTC. Translation gives CASSQMPAGYEQYF.

The rearrangement links TRBV7-9 to TRBJ2-1; TRBD2 matches at 9 bases. Germline CDR1 SEHNR, CDR2 FQNEAQ (reference sequence). Trimming cost V 3 bases and J 4 bases; bases outside gene matches: 7. This CDR3 comprises 16 residues. CDR3 coding DNA: TGTGCCAGCAGCTTGGAGCTAGCGGGGATATACAATGAGCAGTTCTTC. Its protein product is CASSLELAGIYNEQFF.

CDR3 loop: CSALGQGAYEQYF. CDR3 DNA sequence: TGCAGCGCTTTGGGACAGGGGGCCTACGAGCAGTACTTC. The gene calls are TRBV29-1 and TRBJ2-7, with 11 bases identical to TRBD1. The CDR3 has 13 residues. Germline V gene lookup returns CDR1 SQVTM and CDR2 ANQGSEA. V trimming: 7 bases; J trimming: 2 bases; junction bases outside the gene matches: 4.

A remark on this clone: The germline gene is not matched at one end of the junction; a read error may be the cause. The V gene is TRBV7-2, the J gene TRBJ2-1; D is possibly TRBD2 (5 bases). CDR3 length: 11 amino acids. Per the germline V gene, CDR1 is SGHTA and CDR2 is FQGNSA. CDR3 DNA: TGTGCCAACAGCTTACTAATCGGGGAGTTCTTC. Encoded protein: CANSLLIGEFF. The variable domain in full, with the rest retrieved from reference TRBV7-2 and TRBJ2-1, is GAGVSQSPSNKVTEKGKDVELRCDPISGHTALYWYRQSLGQGLEFLIYFQGNSAPDKSGLPSDRFSAERTGGSVSTLTIQRTQQEDSAVYLCANSLLIGEFFGPGTRLTVL.

The rearrangement uses TRBV4-1 and TRBJ2-7, with 8 bases identical to TRBD1. J was trimmed by 1 base and V by 0 bases; bases with no gene match: 14. CDR3 length equals 19 residues. Germline V gene sequence: CDR1 MGHRA, CDR2 YSYEKL. CDR3 amino acids: CASSQESSPGTGPSYEQYF. The CDR3, as DNA: TGCGCCAGCAGCCAAGAGTCGTCTCCCGGGACAGGCCCGTCCTACGAGCAGTACTTC.

The chain joins TRBV12-1 to TRBJ2-7; the D segment call TRBD2 is taken from the table without a DNA check. TRBV12-1 has pseudogene status. This CDR3 comprises 17 residues. Here the CDR3 DNA reads TGTGCCAGCAGCTTGGGCTTGGGACTAGCGGGCTCCTACGAGCAGTACTTC. Amino acid sequence: CASSLGLGLAGSYEQYF.

J is TRBJ2-3 and V is TRBV4-2; D possibly matches TRBD1 or TRBD2 (5 bases each). The germline V gene encodes CDR1 LGHNA and CDR2 YNFKEQ. V gave up 0 bases and J gave up 1 base, with 14 bases separating them. CDR3 length equals 17 residues. The CDR3: CASSQDTHRDGTDTQYF. In nucleotides, the CDR3 is TGTGCCAGCAGCCAAGATACGCACCGGGACGGCACAGATACGCAGTATTTT.

The chain links TRBV4-1 to TRBJ2-1; a weak D match, TRBD1 (6 bases). The CDR3 runs 15 residues. The germline gives CDR1 MGHRA, CDR2 YSYEKL. V lost 1 base, J lost 2 bases, and 9 bases lay in between. CDR3 in amino acids: CASSQAAGAYNEQFF. Written as DNA, the CDR3 is TGCGCCAGCAGCCAAGCGGCAGGGGCCTACAATGAGCAGTTCTTC.

This chain uses TRBV5-1 with TRBJ1-3, with no clear D. There are 17 residues in the CDR3. The V and J ends lost 0 bases and 2 bases respectively, with 15 bases between them. The V gene's germline CDR1 is SGHRS and CDR2 YFSETQ. CDR3: CASSLDGPPPAGNTIYF. For the CDR3, the DNA is TGCGCCAGCAGCTTGGACGGACCACCGCCTGCTGGAAACACCATATATTTT.

This chain links TRBV29-1 with TRBJ1-1; 7 positions agree with TRBD1. In germline, CDR1 is SQVTM, CDR2 ANQGSEA. Trimming took 7 bases from V and 3 from J; bases not matched to a gene: 8. The CDR3 covers 13 residues. CDR3 loop: CSERDSGDTEAFF. The CDR3, as DNA: TGCAGCGAGCGGGACAGCGGGGACACTGAAGCTTTCTTT.

The rearrangement links TRBV30 to TRBJ2-1, with D uncertain. This CDR3 has 14 residues. Germline CDR1 and CDR2: GTSNPN and SVGIG (reference sequence). V dropped 0 bases and J dropped 7 bases, with 13 bases sitting between them. DNA for the CDR3: TGTGCCTGGAGTGTAAAGGGTGGGGTAAATGAGCAGTTCTTC. Residues: CAWSVKGGVNEQFF. Full variable domain (rest looked up from reference TRBV30 and TRBJ2-1): SQTIHQWPATLVQPVGSPLSLECTVEGTSNPNLYWYRQAAGRGLQLLFYSVGIGQISSEVPQNLSASRPQDRQFILSSKKLLLSDSGFYLCAWSVKGGVNEQFFGPGTRLTVL.

Worth noting for this clone: A much larger clonotype is one base distant, so this may be a read error. The chain uses TRBV4-2 and TRBJ2-7; a weak D match, TRBD2 (6 bases). Germline V gives CDR1 LGHNA, CDR2 YNFKEQ. The CDR3 runs 13 residues. CDR3 amino acids: CASSQSGGYEQHF. CDR3 sequence (DNA): TGTGCCAGCAGCCAATCTGGAGGGTACGAGCAGCACTTC.

V gene TRBV5-4 combines with J gene TRBJ2-7; 13 nucleotides match TRBD2. Trimming at V came to 3 bases and at J to 4 bases, leaving 7 bases not matched to a gene. Germline V gives CDR1 SGHNT, CDR2 YYREEE (reference sequence). There are 16 residues in the CDR3. The CDR3 DNA reads TGTGCCAGCAGCTCCGGGACTAGCGGGATAGGATACGAGCAGTACTTC. Its protein product is CASSSGTSGIGYEQYF. The complete variable domain, with remaining parts taken from reference TRBV5-4 and TRBJ2-7, reads ETGVTQSPTHLIKTRGQQVTLRCSSQSGHNTVSWYQQALGQGPQFIFQYYREEENGRGNFPPRFSGLQFPNYSSELNVNALELDDSALYLCASSSGTSGIGYEQYFGPGTRLTVT.

A few counts support this clone. The V gene is TRBV2, the J gene TRBJ1-2; no reliable D call. The germline gives CDR1 SNHLY, CDR2 FYNNEI. V was trimmed by 3 bases and J by 3 bases, leaving 14 bases between them. The CDR3 runs 15 residues. The CDR3 nucleotides are TGTGCCAGCAGTGAGTCCCGGATAATGGACTATGGCTACACCTTC. Its translation: CASSESRIMDYGYTF.

The chain couples TRBV7-2 to TRBJ2-1; no firm D call. V lost 5 bases, J lost 6 bases, and 17 bases lay in between. Germline-derived CDR1 and CDR2 are SGHTA and FQGNSA. The CDR3 extends over 15 amino acids. The CDR3 DNA reads as TGTGCCAGCAGCCGGCAAAGGACCGCGTTCAATGAGCAGTTCTTC. Translated, it gives CASSRQRTAFNEQFF.

This clone was seen ten or more times. This sample also contains other DNA sequences that code for the same CDR3. J is TRBJ1-1 and V is TRBV6-1, with D hard to call. Germline V gene sequence: CDR1 MNHNS, CDR2 SASEGT. The CDR3 is 13 amino acids. The V end lost 5 bases, the J end lost 1 base, and 8 bases lay between the germline ends. CDR3 DNA: TGTGCCAGCAGTCGAACAGAGAACACTGAAGCTTTCTTT. Protein: CASSRTENTEAFF.

The chain couples TRBV4-3 to TRBJ2-4, with D possibly matching TRBD1 (6 bases). The CDR3 has 15 amino acids. Per the germline V gene, CDR1 is LGHNA and CDR2 is YSLEER. V dropped 2 bases and J dropped 2 bases, with 10 bases sitting between them. For the CDR3, the DNA is TGCGCCAGCAGCCAAACCAGGGGATCCAAAAACATTCAGTACTTC. This codes for CASSQTRGSKNIQYF.

In its sample, this clone was seen once. V usage is TRBV28 and J usage is TRBJ2-1; no clear D gene. The CDR3 contains 13 residues. The V and J ends lost 2 bases and 10 bases respectively, with 12 bases between them. The germline V gene encodes CDR1 MDHEN and CDR2 SYDVKM. The DNA of the CDR3 is TGTGCCAGCAGTTTAGGACCTGGCCGCGAGCAGTTCTTC. This encodes CASSLGPGREQFF.

J is TRBJ2-5 and V is TRBV19, with 7 bases identical to TRBD1. V was pared by 4 bases and J by 2 bases, with 4 bases of the junction left unmatched. Looked up from germline, CDR1 is LNHDA and CDR2 is SQIVND (reference sequence). The CDR3 is made up of 14 amino acids. The CDR3 is CASSTHRGQETQYF. The DNA for the CDR3 is TGTGCCAGTAGTACCCACAGGGGACAAGAGACCCAGTACTTC.